This T cell receptor beta chain was recorded in a study of early T cells in non-severe SARS-CoV-2 infection. Study overall: Sequencing of unsorted whole blood was done on bulk RNA, leaving chains unpaired. The study's findings and limits: The VDJdb matching leaned toward anti-spike CD8 responses and overlooked private and CD4 specificities.

As part of library construction, unique molecular identifiers were attached to individual cDNA molecules. One entry per CDR3 protein, called by TCRdb with MiXCR from the 5' RACE reads. The sample has about 48,000 distinct CDR3 sequences; approximately 7.5% are singletons. As for this clonotype: Antigen: not known.

Trimming pared 4 bases from V and 6 bases from J, leaving 15 bases between. CDR1 DFQATT and CDR2 SNEGSKA come from the germline V gene (reference sequence). This CDR3 spans 13 amino acids. This sequence was found in an adult who was a healthcare worker with PCR-confirmed SARS-CoV-2 infection or an uninfected control (not recorded which). The chain couples TRBV20-1 to TRBJ1-1; D unclear. The sequenced sample consisted of whole blood. CDR3 DNA sequence: TGCAGTGCTACCCCCAGACTTGTCGCTGAAGCTTTCTTT. Its translation: CSATPRLVAEAFF.